The TCR beta chain under discussion was sequenced for a study of PD-1 blockade in classical Hodgkin lymphoma. Profiled with immunoSEQ multiplex PCR; TCRdb holds only in-frame clones, not every one. This sample has 99,000 or so clones, with around nine tenths found just once. Time point indicated: cycle 4 day 1 (C4D1), after 6 weeks of nivolumab. Each patient relapsed following autologous stem cell transplantation, and prior brentuximab vedotin exposure differed. The table lists this clone with a few counts. Trimming pared 10 bases from V and 1 base from J, leaving 13 bases between. The CDR3 extends over 13 amino acids. The V gene's germline CDR1 is SEHNR and CDR2 FQNEAQ (reference sequence).

The starting material was peripheral blood mononuclear cells (PBMCs), obtained before the fourth cycle of nivolumab. The sequence derives from a human donor with classical Hodgkin lymphoma. This chain links TRBV7-9 with TRBJ1-1, with no clear D. The CDR3 DNA sequence: TGTGCCACCCTGATAGATGGGAACACTGAAGCTTTCTTT. Encoded protein: CATLIDGNTEAFF.